This T cell receptor beta chain was documented in a study of blood T cells in healthy people across ages. General study findings and limits: Greater diversity and more naive CD4+ cells were seen in long-lived donors than in aged donors. Expanded clonotype shifts may have been confounded, as the donors had an unknown CMV status.

It was with a sample-barcoded 5' primer and a J-beta primer mix that a second PCR of roughly 7 to 12 cycles was run. TCRdb recomputed calls from the 5' RACE reads with MiXCR, one row per CDR3 protein. The data show approximately 900,000 distinct CDR3 sequences, with around 49% seen just once and over 10% held by the top ten. CDR1 and CDR2 from the germline V gene are SGHVS and FQNEAQ. V lost 0 bases and J 6 bases, leaving 14 bases between the germline ends. The CDR3 has 15 residues. This clonotype occurred once. Antigen unknown. Sequenced input: blood. The sequence came from a man aged 25 to 40 in good health. The gene calls are TRBV7-8 and TRBJ1-2, with D possibly being TRBD1 (5 bases). CDR3 in amino acids: CASSLATEILDGYTF. CDR3 DNA: TGTGCCAGCAGCTTAGCGACAGAGATCTTGGATGGCTACACCTTC.